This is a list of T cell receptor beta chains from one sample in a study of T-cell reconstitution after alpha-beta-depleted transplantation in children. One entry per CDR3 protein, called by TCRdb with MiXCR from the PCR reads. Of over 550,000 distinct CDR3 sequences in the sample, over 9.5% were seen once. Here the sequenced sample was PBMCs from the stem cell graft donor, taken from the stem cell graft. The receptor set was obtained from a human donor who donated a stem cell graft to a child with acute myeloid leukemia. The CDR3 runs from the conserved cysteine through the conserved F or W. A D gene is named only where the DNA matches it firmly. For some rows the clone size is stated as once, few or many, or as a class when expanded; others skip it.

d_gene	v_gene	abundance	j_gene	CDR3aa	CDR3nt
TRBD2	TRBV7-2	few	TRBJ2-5	CASSLTSGSPPETQYF	TGTGCCAGCAGCTTGACTAGCGGGAGCCCTCCAGAGACCCAGTACTTC
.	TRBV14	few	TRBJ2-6	CASSQGGGNYSGANVLTF	TGTGCCAGCAGCCAAGGGGGCGGAAACTACTCTGGGGCCAACGTCCTGACTTTC
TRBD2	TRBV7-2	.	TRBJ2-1	CASGSPSGRVNEQFF	TGTGCCAGCGGCTCTCCTAGCGGGAGGGTCAATGAGCAGTTCTTC
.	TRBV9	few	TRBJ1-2	CASNFNSNYGYTF	TGTGCCAGCAACTTCAACTCTAACTATGGCTACACCTTC
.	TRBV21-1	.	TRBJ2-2	CASSKRWQSRNMNTGELFF	TGTGCCAGCAGCAAAAGGTGGCAGTCTCGTAACATGAACACCGGGGAGCTGTTTTTT
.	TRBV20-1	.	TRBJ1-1	CSAREDATEAFF	TGCAGTGCTAGGGAAGATGCCACTGAAGCTTTCTTT
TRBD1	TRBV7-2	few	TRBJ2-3	CASSTGQGHWTDTQYF	TGTGCCAGCAGCACAGGACAGGGGCATTGGACAGATACGCAGTATTTT
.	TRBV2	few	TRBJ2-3	CASWIPTDTQYF	TGTGCCAGCTGGATCCCCACAGATACGCAGTATTTT
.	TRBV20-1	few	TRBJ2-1	CSAPRDEQFF	TGCAGTGCCCCCAGGGATGAGCAGTTCTTC
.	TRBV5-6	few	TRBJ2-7	CASSLEYSPYEQYF	TGTGCCAGCAGCTTGGAATACAGCCCCTACGAGCAGTACTTC
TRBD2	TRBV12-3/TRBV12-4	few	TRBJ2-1	CASIVGLAGVRGDEQFF	TGTGCCAGCATAGTGGGACTAGCGGGAGTAAGGGGGGATGAGCAGTTCTTC
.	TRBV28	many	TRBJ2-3	CASSSPGGHTDTQYF	TGTGCCAGCAGTTCCCCGGGCGGCCACACAGATACGCAGTATTTT
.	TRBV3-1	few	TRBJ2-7	CASSQETGSYEQYF	TGTGCCAGCAGCCAAGAGACTGGCTCCTACGAGCAGTACTTC
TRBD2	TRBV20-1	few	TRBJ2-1	CSALLSGRAVNNEQFF	TGCAGTGCTTTGTTAAGCGGGAGGGCCGTAAACAATGAGCAGTTCTTC
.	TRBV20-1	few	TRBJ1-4	CSAWAAGDSEKLFF	TGCAGTGCTTGGGCCGCAGGGGATTCTGAAAAACTGTTTTTT
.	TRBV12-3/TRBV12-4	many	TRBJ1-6	CASSFTNAYNSPLHF	TGTGCCAGCAGTTTCACTAATGCCTATAATTCACCCCTCCACTTT
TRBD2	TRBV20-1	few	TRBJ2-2	CSARPPGLGDTGELFF	TGCAGTGCTAGACCTCCGGGACTAGGGGACACCGGGGAGCTGTTTTTT
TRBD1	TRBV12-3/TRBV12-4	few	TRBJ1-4	CASKNLAGGEKLFF	TGTGCCAGCAAGAACCTGGCAGGGGGAGAAAAACTGTTTTTT
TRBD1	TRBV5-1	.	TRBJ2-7	CASSFTGTGDNEQYF	TGCGCCAGCAGCTTCACCGGGACAGGTGATAACGAGCAGTACTTC
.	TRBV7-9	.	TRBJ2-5	CASSLPGAVGETQYF	TGTGCCAGCAGCTTACCAGGGGCGGTGGGTGAGACCCAGTACTTC
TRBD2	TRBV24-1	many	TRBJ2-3	CATSDSSGRALGIDTQYF	TGTGCCACCAGTGATTCTAGCGGGAGGGCCCTAGGCATAGATACGCAGTATTTT
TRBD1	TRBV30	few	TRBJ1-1	CAWSLGGSVTEAFF	TGTGCCTGGAGTTTAGGGGGCTCCGTTACTGAAGCTTTCTTT
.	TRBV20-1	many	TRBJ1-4	CSAMGPGDEKLFF	TGCAGTGCTATGGGGCCAGGGGATGAAAAACTGTTTTTT
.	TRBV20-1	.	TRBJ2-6	CSATTGRSSGANVLTF	TGCAGTGCCACGACAGGCAGGAGCTCTGGGGCCAACGTCCTGACTTTC
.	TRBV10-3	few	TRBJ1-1	CAASDRENTEAFF	TGTGCCGCCTCGGACCGGGAGAACACTGAAGCTTTCTTT
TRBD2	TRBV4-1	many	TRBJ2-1	CASSQDQRARGEQREGSEQFF	TGCGCCAGCAGCCAAGATCAGAGGGCCAGGGGGGAACAGCGGGAGGGTAGTGAGCAGTTCTTC
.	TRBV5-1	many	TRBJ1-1	CASSIEQGRTEAFF	TGCGCCAGCAGCATCGAACAGGGCAGGACTGAAGCTTTCTTT
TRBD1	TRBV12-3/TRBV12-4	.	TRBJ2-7	CASSRWTGRLEQYF	TGTGCCAGCAGTAGGTGGACAGGGAGACTCGAGCAGTACTTC
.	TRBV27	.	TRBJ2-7	CATKIGLGEQYF	TGTGCCACCAAGATTGGGTTGGGAGAGCAGTACTTC
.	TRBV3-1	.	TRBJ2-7	CASSPRGGNYEQYF	TGTGCCAGCAGCCCTAGGGGGGGAAACTACGAGCAGTACTTC
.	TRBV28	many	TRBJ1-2	CASTWGRVGYTF	TGTGCCAGCACCTGGGGCAGGGTTGGTTACACCTTC
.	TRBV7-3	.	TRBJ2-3	CASSERATDTQYF	TGTGCCAGCAGTGAAAGGGCCACAGATACGCAGTATTTT
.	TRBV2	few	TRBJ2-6	CASSEFRQFGANVLTF	TGTGCCAGCAGTGAATTTCGGCAGTTTGGCGCCAACGTCCTGACTTTC
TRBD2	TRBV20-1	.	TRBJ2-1	CSARSGLAAHNEQFF	TGCAGTGCTAGATCCGGACTAGCGGCTCACAATGAGCAGTTCTTC